The clone carrying this TCR beta chain is labeled medium-sized (0.01 to 0.1%). Its antigen remains unknown. V trimming: 5 bases; J trimming: 4 bases; junction bases outside the gene matches: 8. There are 15 residues in the CDR3. Germline V lookup: CDR1 LNHDA, CDR2 SQIVND (reference sequence). These data come from a study of OX40 agonist ivuxolimab in advanced cancers. Study overall: Given to patients was ivuxolimab, an agonistic anti-OX40 (CD134) antibody.

Sequencing was performed with immunoSEQ multiplex PCR; in TCRdb, only in-frame clones are kept and a portion is missing. This sample carries just over 40,000 clones, 70% to 90% of them seen once, and the ten largest clones take 20% to 25%. Study outcomes and limitations: Some of the lowest clonal expansion was seen in partial responders at 0.1-3.0 mg/kg. Expanded peripheral T cell antigen specificity was not determined. Clonal expansion was seen in CD4+ and CD8+ blood T cells by week 6 at 0.1 to 3.0 mg/kg.

This TCR derives from an adult with an advanced solid tumor such as melanoma, head and neck, liver or kidney cancer. This chain links TRBV19 with TRBJ1-2; 9 nucleotides agree with TRBD1. Source: CD4+ or CD8+ T cells sorted from blood, taken in a trial of the OX40 agonist ivuxolimab. The DNA for the CDR3 is TGTGCCAGTAGTCTTGCCGGACAGGGGTCCTATGGCTACACCTTC. Translated, it gives CASSLAGQGSYGYTF.